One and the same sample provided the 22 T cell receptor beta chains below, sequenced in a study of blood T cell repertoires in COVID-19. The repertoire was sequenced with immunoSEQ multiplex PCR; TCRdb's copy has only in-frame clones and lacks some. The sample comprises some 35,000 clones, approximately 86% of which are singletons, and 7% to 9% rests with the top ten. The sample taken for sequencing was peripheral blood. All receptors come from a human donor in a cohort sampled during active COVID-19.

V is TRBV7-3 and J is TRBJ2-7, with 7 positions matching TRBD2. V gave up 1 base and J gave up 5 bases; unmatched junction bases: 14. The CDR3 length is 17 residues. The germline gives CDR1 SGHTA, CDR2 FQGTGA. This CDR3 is CASSLSGQGGRSHEQYF. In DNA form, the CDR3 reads TGTGCCAGCAGCTTAAGTGGTCAAGGCGGGAGAAGCCACGAGCAGTACTTC.

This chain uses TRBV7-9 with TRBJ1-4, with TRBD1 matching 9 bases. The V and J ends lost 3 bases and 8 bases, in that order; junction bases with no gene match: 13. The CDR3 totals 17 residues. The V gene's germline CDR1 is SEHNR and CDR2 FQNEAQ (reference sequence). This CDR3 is CASSLGTGTGFKEKLFF. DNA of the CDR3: TGTGCCAGCAGCTTGGGGACCGGGACAGGGTTCAAGGAAAAACTGTTTTTT.

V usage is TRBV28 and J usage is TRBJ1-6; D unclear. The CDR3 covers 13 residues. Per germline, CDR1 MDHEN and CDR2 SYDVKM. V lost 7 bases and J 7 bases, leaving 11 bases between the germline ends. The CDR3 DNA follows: TGTGCCAGCACCCTCTCGGGAAATTCACCCCTCCACTTT. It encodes CASTLSGNSPLHF.

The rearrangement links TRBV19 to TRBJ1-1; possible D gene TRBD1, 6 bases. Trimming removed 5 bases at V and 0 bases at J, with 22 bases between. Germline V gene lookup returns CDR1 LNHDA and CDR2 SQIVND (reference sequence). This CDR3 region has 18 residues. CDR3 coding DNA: TGTGCCAGTAGTTTTCCCAAACAGGGCCCAATCCTGAACACTGAAGCTTTCTTT. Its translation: CASSFPKQGPILNTEAFF.

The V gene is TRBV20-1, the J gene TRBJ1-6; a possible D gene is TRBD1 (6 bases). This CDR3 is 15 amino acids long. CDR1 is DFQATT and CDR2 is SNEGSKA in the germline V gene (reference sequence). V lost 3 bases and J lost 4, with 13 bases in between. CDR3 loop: CSASIRTVYNSPLHF. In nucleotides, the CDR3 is TGCAGTGCTAGTATACGGACAGTATATAATTCACCCCTCCACTTT.

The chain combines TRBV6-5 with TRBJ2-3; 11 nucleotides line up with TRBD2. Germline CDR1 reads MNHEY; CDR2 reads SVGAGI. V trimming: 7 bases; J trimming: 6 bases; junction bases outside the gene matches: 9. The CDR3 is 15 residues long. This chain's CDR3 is CASNLAGGGRDTQYF. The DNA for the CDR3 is TGTGCCAGCAATTTAGCGGGAGGGGGAAGGGATACGCAGTATTTT.

The CDR3 DNA reads TGTGCCAGCAGCTTACCAGCGGGAGGGACCAATGAGCAGTTCTTC. It specifies CASSLPAGGTNEQFF. V and J are TRBV7-3 and TRBJ2-1; 10 bases agree with TRBD2. Trimming removed 2 bases from V and 6 bases from J; junction bases left unmatched: 4. Germline loops: CDR1 SGHTA, CDR2 FQGTGA. The CDR3 runs 15 residues.

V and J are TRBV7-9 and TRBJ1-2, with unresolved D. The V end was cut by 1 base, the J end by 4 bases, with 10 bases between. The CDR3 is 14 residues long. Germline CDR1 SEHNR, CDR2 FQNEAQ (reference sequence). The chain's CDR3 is CASSLDSTPYGYTF. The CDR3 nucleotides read TGTGCCAGCAGCTTAGACAGTACACCCTATGGCTACACCTTC.

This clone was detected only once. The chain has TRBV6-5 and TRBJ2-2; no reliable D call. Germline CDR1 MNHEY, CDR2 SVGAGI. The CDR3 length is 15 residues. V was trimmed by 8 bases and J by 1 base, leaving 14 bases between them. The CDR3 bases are TGTGCCAGCTACGCTGATGGGCGGAACACCGGGGAGCTGTTTTTT. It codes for CASYADGRNTGELFF.

The CDR3, as DNA: TGTGCCAGCAGCTTGGGGACAGGGGGTGCCTACGAGCAGTACTTC. This codes for CASSLGTGGAYEQYF. The rearrangement links TRBV5-4 to TRBJ2-7, with 10 positions matching TRBD1. Germline lookup yields CDR1 SGHNT and CDR2 YYREEE (reference sequence). The CDR3 extends over 15 amino acids. The V and J ends lost 0 bases and 2 bases, in that order; junction bases with no gene match: 2.

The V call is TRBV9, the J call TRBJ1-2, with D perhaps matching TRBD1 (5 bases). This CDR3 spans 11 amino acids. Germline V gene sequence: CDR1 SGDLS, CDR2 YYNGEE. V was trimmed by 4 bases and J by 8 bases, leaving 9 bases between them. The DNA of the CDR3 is TGTGCCAGCAGCACGGGACTCGGCTACACCTTC. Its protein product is CASSTGLGYTF. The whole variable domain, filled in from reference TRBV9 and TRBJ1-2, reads DSGVTQTPKHLITATGQRVTLRCSPRSGDLSVYWYQQSLDQGLQFLIQYYNGEERAKGNILERFSAQQFPDLHSELNLSSLELGDSALYFCASSTGLGYTFGSGTRLTVV.

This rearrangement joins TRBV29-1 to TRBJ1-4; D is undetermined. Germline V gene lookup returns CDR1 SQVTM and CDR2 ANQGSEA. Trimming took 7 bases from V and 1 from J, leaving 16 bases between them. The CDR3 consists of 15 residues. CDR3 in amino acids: CSGLLKLRTNEKLFF. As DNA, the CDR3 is TGCAGCGGTCTCCTCAAACTCCGAACTAATGAAAAACTGTTTTTT.

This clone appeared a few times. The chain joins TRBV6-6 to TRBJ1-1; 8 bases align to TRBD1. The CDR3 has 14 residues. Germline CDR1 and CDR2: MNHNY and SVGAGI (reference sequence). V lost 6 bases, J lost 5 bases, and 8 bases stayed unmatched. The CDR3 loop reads CASRNGQGGTEAFF. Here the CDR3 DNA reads TGTGCCAGCAGAAACGGACAGGGAGGGACTGAAGCTTTCTTT.

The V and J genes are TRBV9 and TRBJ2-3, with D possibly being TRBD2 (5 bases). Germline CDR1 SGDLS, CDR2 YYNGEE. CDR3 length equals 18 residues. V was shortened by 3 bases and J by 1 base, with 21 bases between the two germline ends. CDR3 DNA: TGTGCCAGCAGCGCCACACAGAACAGCGGAGGCGGCACAGATACGCAGTATTTT. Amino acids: CASSATQNSGGGTDTQYF.

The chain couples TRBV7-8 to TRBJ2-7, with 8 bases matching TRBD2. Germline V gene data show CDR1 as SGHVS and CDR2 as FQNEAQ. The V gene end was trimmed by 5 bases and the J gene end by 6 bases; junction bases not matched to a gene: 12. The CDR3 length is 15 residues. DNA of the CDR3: TGTGCCAGCAGCCCACCGGGGGGGCGACGGGGCGAGCAGTACTTC. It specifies CASSPPGGRRGEQYF.

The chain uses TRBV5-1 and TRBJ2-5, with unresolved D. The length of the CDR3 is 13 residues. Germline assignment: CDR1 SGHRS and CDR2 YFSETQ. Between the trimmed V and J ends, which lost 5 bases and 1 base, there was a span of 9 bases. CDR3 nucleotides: TGCGCCAGCAGGAGAAACCTCCAAGAGACCCAGTACTTC. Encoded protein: CASRRNLQETQYF.

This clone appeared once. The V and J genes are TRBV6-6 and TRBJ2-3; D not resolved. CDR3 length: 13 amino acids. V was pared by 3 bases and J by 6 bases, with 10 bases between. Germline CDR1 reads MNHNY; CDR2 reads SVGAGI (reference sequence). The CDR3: CASSYPARDTQYF. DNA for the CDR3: TGTGCCAGCAGTTATCCGGCCAGGGATACGCAGTATTTT.

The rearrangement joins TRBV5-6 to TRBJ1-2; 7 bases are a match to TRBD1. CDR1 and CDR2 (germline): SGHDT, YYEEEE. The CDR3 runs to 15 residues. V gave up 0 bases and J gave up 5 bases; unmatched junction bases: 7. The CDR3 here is CASSLVEGAQYGYTF. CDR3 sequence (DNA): TGTGCCAGCAGCTTGGTGGAGGGGGCCCAGTATGGCTACACCTTC.

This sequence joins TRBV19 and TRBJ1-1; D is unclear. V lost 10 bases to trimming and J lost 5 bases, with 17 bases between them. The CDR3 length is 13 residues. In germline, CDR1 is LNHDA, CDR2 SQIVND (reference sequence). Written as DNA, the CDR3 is TGTGCCATCGCGGGCCCCCAGGAGACTGAAGCTTTCTTT. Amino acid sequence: CAIAGPQETEAFF.

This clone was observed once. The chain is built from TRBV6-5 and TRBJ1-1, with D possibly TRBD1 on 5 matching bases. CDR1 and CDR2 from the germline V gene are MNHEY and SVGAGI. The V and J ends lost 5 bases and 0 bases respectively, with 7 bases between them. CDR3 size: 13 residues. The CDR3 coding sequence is TGTGCCAGCAGTAGGGGCCTGAACACTGAAGCTTTCTTT. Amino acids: CASSRGLNTEAFF.

CDR3 bases: TGTGCCAGCAGCTTGGAGTTTCGGGATGGCTACACCTTC. Its protein product is CASSLEFRDGYTF. The rearrangement joins TRBV5-4 to TRBJ1-2; D is ambiguous. V was trimmed by 0 bases and J by 6 bases, leaving 9 bases between them. Per the germline V gene, CDR1 is SGHNT and CDR2 is YYREEE (reference sequence). The CDR3 is 13 amino acids.

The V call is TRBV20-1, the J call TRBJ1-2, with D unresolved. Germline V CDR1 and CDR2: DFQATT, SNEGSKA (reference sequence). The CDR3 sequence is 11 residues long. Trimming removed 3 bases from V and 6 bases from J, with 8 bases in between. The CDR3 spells CSASRGDGYTF. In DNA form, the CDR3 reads TGCAGTGCTAGCCGCGGAGATGGCTACACCTTC.